These 11 T cell receptor beta chains originate from one sample sequenced in a study of blood T cell repertoires in COVID-19. TCRdb's copy holds only in-frame clones and misses some; the assay was immunoSEQ multiplex PCR. The data show about 80,000 clones, with over 75% seen just once and roughly 12% held by the top ten. The sample was peripheral blood. These receptors were obtained from a man of 80 years or more with acute or convalescent COVID-19.

The J gene is TRBJ2-2, the V gene TRBV4-2; 15 positions agree with TRBD2. Trimming at V came to 4 bases and at J to 4 bases, leaving 7 bases not matched to a gene. This CDR3 is built from 18 residues. Germline V gene lookup returns CDR1 LGHNA and CDR2 YNFKEQ. The CDR3 DNA reads as TGTGCCAGCAGCCGGTGGGGACTAGCGGGGGGAGGCACCGGGGAGCTGTTTTTT. Its protein product is CASSRWGLAGGGTGELFF.

The chain has TRBV5-4 and TRBJ1-4; tentatively, D is TRBD1 (5 bases). V lost 2 bases and J lost 1, with 6 bases in between. The CDR3 spans 14 residues. CDR1 is SGHNT and CDR2 is YYREEE in the germline V gene (reference sequence). The CDR3 loop reads CASSLDRTNEKLFF. CDR3 coding DNA: TGTGCCAGCAGCTTAGACAGAACTAATGAAAAACTGTTTTTT.

The chain is built from TRBV18 and TRBJ1-6; no clear D. The germline V gene has CDR1 KGHSH and CDR2 LQKENI. V gave up 3 bases and J gave up 8 bases, with 8 bases separating them. The CDR3 sequence is 13 residues long. The CDR3 coding sequence is TGTGCCAGCTCACCTCTAGGCGATTCACCCCTCCACTTT. Residues: CASSPLGDSPLHF.

The rearrangement joins TRBV5-4 to TRBJ2-2; tentative D call: TRBD2 (5 bases). V shed 4 bases and J shed 3 bases, with 7 bases lying between them. The V gene's germline CDR1 is SGHNT and CDR2 YYREEE (reference sequence). The CDR3 runs to 13 residues. The CDR3 is CASSPEDTGELFF. In nucleotides, the CDR3 is TGTGCCAGCAGCCCGGAGGACACCGGGGAGCTGTTTTTT.

This chain uses TRBV2 with TRBJ1-2, with D unresolved. The CDR3 length is 14 residues. Germline V gives CDR1 SNHLY, CDR2 FYNNEI. Between the trimmed V and J ends, which lost 3 bases and 5 bases, there was a span of 13 bases. The chain's CDR3 is CASSDEGSGYGYTF. The CDR3 DNA sequence: TGTGCCAGCAGTGATGAAGGGAGTGGGTATGGCTACACCTTC.

In its sample, this clone was seen once. V is TRBV13 and J is TRBJ1-1; 7 bases line up with TRBD1. With V trimmed by 5 bases and J by 10 bases, 7 bases remained unmatched. Germline V gene data show CDR1 as PRHDT and CDR2 as FYEKMQ (reference sequence). The CDR3 runs 12 residues. CDR3 sequence (DNA): TGTGCCAGCAGCGGAGGACAGGCGTCAGCTTTCTTT. Protein product: CASSGGQASAFF.

This clone was counted only a few times. V is TRBV6-6 and J is TRBJ1-2, with 9 positions matching TRBD1. CDR1 MNHNY and CDR2 SVGAGI come from the germline V gene (reference sequence). V was clipped by 6 bases and J by 2 bases; unmatched bases: 4. This CDR3 has 14 residues. CDR3 nucleotide sequence: TGTGCCAGCAGCACGGGACAGGGAAACTATGGCTACACCTTC. Translated: CASSTGQGNYGYTF.

The CDR3, as DNA: TGTGCCAGCAGTTACTCGAACCTAGTCTCCAAGGAGCAGTACTTC. Translated: CASSYSNLVSKEQYF. The chain links TRBV6-5 to TRBJ2-7; D gene uncertain. The germline CDR1 and CDR2 sequences are MNHEY and SVGAGI. With 0 bases removed from V and 7 bases from J, the gap between germline ends came to 16 bases. This CDR3 comprises 15 residues.

The sample holds a few counts of this clone. The chain couples TRBV4-1 to TRBJ1-4, with D perhaps TRBD1 (6 bases). This CDR3 has 13 amino acids. Germline V lookup: CDR1 MGHRA, CDR2 YSYEKL. V was cut by 4 bases and J by 8 bases, with 11 bases left in between. DNA of the CDR3: TGCGCCAGCAGCCCAAGACAGGCGGAAAAACTGTTTTTT. Its protein product is CASSPRQAEKLFF.

The chain joins TRBV7-9 to TRBJ1-1; TRBD1 matches at 10 bases. Germline CDR1 and CDR2: SEHNR and FQNEAQ (reference sequence). Unmatched junction bases numbered 6, after V lost 4 bases and J lost 7 bases. CDR3 length: 14 residues. CDR3 residues: CASSSPGQGFEAFF. CDR3 sequence (DNA): TGTGCCAGCAGCTCACCGGGACAGGGGTTTGAAGCTTTCTTT. Variable domain in full (rest from reference TRBV7-9 and TRBJ1-1): DTGVSQNPRHKITKRGQNVTFRCDPISEHNRLYWYRQTLGQGPEFLTYFQNEAQLEKSRLLSDRFSAERPKGSFSTLEIQRTEQGDSAMYLCASSSPGQGFEAFFGQGTRLTVV.

J is TRBJ1-6 and V is TRBV18, with D perhaps matching TRBD1 (6 bases). The CDR3 sequence is 15 residues long. V lost 2 bases, J lost 5 bases, and 10 bases lay in between. From germline, CDR1 is KGHSH and CDR2 LQKENI. The CDR3 nucleotides are TGTGCCAGCTCACCAGGGGGGGCAGATAATTCACCCCTCCACTTT. This sequence encodes CASSPGGADNSPLHF. The entire variable domain, with the rest obtained from reference TRBV18 and TRBJ1-6, is as follows: NAGVMQNPRHLVRRRGQEARLRCSPMKGHSHVYWYRQLPEEGLKFMVYLQKENIIDESGMPKERFSAEFPKEGPSILRIQQVVRGDSAAYFCASSPGGADNSPLHFGNGTRLTVT.